The next 32 T cell receptor beta chains were all read from a single sample in a study of blood T cell repertoires in COVID-19. The table came from immunoSEQ multiplex PCR; TCRdb's copy has only in-frame clones and leaves some out. The profile shows over 65,000 clones, roughly 78% of them singletons. The source material was peripheral blood. The receptors were gathered from a man in his sixties with COVID-19, enrolled during active disease.

The genes are TRBV7-8 and TRBJ2-1, with 11 bases lining up with TRBD2. CDR1 SGHVS and CDR2 FQNEAQ come from the germline V gene. Germline trimming cut 2 bases from V and 5 bases from J; bases unmatched to any gene: 17. CDR3 size: 20 residues. CDR3 amino acids: CASSLLAGGASRPGDNEQFF. CDR3 nucleotide sequence: TGTGCCAGCAGCTTACTAGCGGGGGGCGCCTCACGGCCGGGCGACAATGAGCAGTTCTTC. The whole variable domain, filled in from reference TRBV7-8 and TRBJ2-1, reads GAGVSQSPRYKVAKRGQDVALRCDPISGHVSLFWYQQALGQGPEFLTYFQNEAQLDKSGLPSDRFFAERPEGSVSTLKIQRTQQEDSAVYLCASSLLAGGASRPGDNEQFFGPGTRLTVL.

The chain carries TRBV5-1 and TRBJ2-7; the D gene is possibly TRBD2 (7 bases). The CDR3 has 15 residues. V lost 2 bases and J 0 bases, leaving 12 bases between the germline ends. Germline CDR1 reads SGHRS; CDR2 reads YFSETQ. CDR3 bases: TGCGCCAGCAGCTTTTCGGGGGGCTCCTCCTACGAGCAGTACTTC. It specifies CASSFSGGSSYEQYF.

The chain carries TRBV5-5 and TRBJ2-1, with 10 bases that match TRBD1. The CDR3 has 17 amino acids. The junction had 10 bases not matched to a gene; V was cut back by 5 bases and J by 2 bases. Germline V CDR1 and CDR2: SGHKS, YYEKEE (reference sequence). CDR3 protein: CASSNTGTGATYNEQFF. The CDR3 DNA is TGTGCCAGCAGTAATACCGGGACAGGGGCAACCTACAATGAGCAGTTCTTC.

This sequence joins TRBV7-2 and TRBJ2-7; TRBD1 agrees at 7 bases. The germline V gene encodes CDR1 SGHTA and CDR2 FQGNSA. The length of the CDR3 is 14 residues. V trimming: 8 bases; J trimming: 0 bases; junction bases outside the gene matches: 7. CDR3 residues: CASGRDRSSYEQYF. Written as DNA, the CDR3 is TGTGCCAGCGGCCGGGACAGAAGCTCCTACGAGCAGTACTTC.

The chain is built from TRBV7-3 and TRBJ2-2, with 10 bases that match TRBD2. The CDR3 spans 16 residues. From germline, CDR1 is SGHTA and CDR2 FQGTGA. The J segment lost 7 bases and the V segment lost 4 bases, leaving 9 bases of the junction unmatched. Here the CDR3 DNA reads TGTGCCAGCAGCTCGGCTAGCGGGAGAGGGGTCGGGGAGCTGTTTTTT. Its protein is CASSSASGRGVGELFF.

V usage is TRBV21-1 and J usage is TRBJ2-7; TRBD2 is the table's D call, not checked against the DNA. TRBV21-1 is shown as a pseudogene. The CDR3 length is 15 residues. The CDR3 DNA sequence: TGTGCCAGCAGCAAAGAGAGGTCAACTACCTACGAGCAGTACTTC. It codes for CASSKERSTTYEQYF.

The genes are TRBV5-1 and TRBJ1-4; D is undetermined. The CDR3 sequence is 14 residues long. The germline gives CDR1 SGHRS, CDR2 YFSETQ. The V end lost 0 bases, the J end lost 5 bases, and 8 bases lay between the germline ends. CDR3 nucleotides: TGCGCCAGCAGCTTGGACAGCCGAAATGAAAAACTGTTTTTT. The encoded protein is CASSLDSRNEKLFF.

The V call is TRBV4-2, the J call TRBJ1-2; D not resolved. This CDR3 spans 13 amino acids. Germline V gives CDR1 LGHNA, CDR2 YNFKEQ. The ends were cut back, 0 bases at V and 7 bases at J, with 9 bases in the middle. The CDR3 protein is CASSQDGAGGYTF. CDR3 DNA sequence: TGTGCCAGCAGCCAAGATGGAGCCGGTGGCTACACCTTC.

There are a few counts of this clone. The rearrangement uses TRBV28 and TRBJ1-2; D perhaps matches TRBD1 (6 bases). This CDR3 comprises 14 residues. Germline assignment: CDR1 MDHEN and CDR2 SYDVKM. Trimming took off 1 base at V and 7 bases at J, with 13 bases between the two ends. CDR3 region: CASSLLDARGGYTF. The CDR3 nucleotides are TGTGCCAGCAGTTTATTAGACGCCAGGGGTGGCTACACCTTC.

The chain is built from TRBV18 and TRBJ2-2; 10 positions agree with TRBD1. The germline V gene has CDR1 KGHSH and CDR2 LQKENI. V dropped 2 bases and J dropped 7; count of bases not matched to a gene: 7. CDR3 size: 16 residues. The CDR3 nucleotides read TGTGCCAGCTCACCAAGACAGGGGGCTGATCACGGGGAGCTGTTTTTT. Protein product: CASSPRQGADHGELFF.

The chain couples TRBV25-1 to TRBJ1-2; no clear D gene. The CDR3 covers 14 residues. Trimming shortened V by 3 bases and J by 7 bases, and 15 bases separated the two germline ends. CDR1 MGHDK and CDR2 SYGVNS come from the germline V gene. Here the CDR3 reads CASSDPDRGSGYTF. CDR3 bases: TGTGCCAGCAGTGACCCGGACCGGGGTAGTGGCTACACCTTC.

The chain is built from TRBV6-1 and TRBJ2-7, with 9 bases lining up with TRBD2. The germline V gene has CDR1 MNHNS and CDR2 SASEGT. V lost 4 bases, J lost 2 bases, and 9 bases stayed unmatched. The CDR3 loop spans 16 amino acids. Here the CDR3 DNA reads TGTGCCAGCAGTGGCCTTCGGCTAGCGGGGACCTACGAGCAGTACTTC. Its protein product is CASSGLRLAGTYEQYF.

The gene calls are TRBV7-6 and TRBJ2-7; D remains unclear. V was shortened by 0 bases and J by 7 bases, with 7 bases between the two germline ends. Per germline, CDR1 SGHVS and CDR2 FNYEAQ. The CDR3 contains 12 residues. The CDR3 DNA reads TGTGCCAGCAGCTTAGCGGAGAAGGAGCAGTACTTC. Translation gives CASSLAEKEQYF.

This clone was counted a few times. V gene TRBV19 combines with J gene TRBJ2-7; TRBD1 aligns across 9 bases. The CDR3 is made up of 15 amino acids. The germline gives CDR1 LNHDA, CDR2 SQIVND (reference sequence). J lost 0 bases, V lost 5 bases, and 5 bases had no gene match. The CDR3 here is CASSSGTGSSYEQYF. Here the CDR3 DNA reads TGTGCCAGTAGTTCCGGGACAGGGAGCTCCTACGAGCAGTACTTC.

The V gene is TRBV23-1, the J gene TRBJ2-2, with a weak D call TRBD2 (5 bases). TRBV23-1 belongs to the ORF category, with a function that is uncertain. V lost 3 bases and J lost 7, with 15 bases in between. The CDR3 sequence is 15 residues long. The CDR3 DNA follows: TGCGCCAGCAGTCATCGAGGCGGGTGGCACGGGGAGCTGTTTTTT. Protein sequence: CASSHRGGWHGELFF.

This clone was counted only a few times. The V and J genes are TRBV13 and TRBJ2-3; no firm D call. CDR1 is PRHDT, CDR2 FYEKMQ, per germline (reference sequence). CDR3 length equals 17 residues. V lost 5 bases and J lost 0, with 18 bases in between. The CDR3, as DNA: TGTGCCAGCAGCCTCCGGTTCGGTCGTACTAGCACAGATACGCAGTATTTT. Protein product: CASSLRFGRTSTDTQYF.

V is TRBV9 and J is TRBJ2-5; weak D call: TRBD1 (5 bases). CDR3 length equals 15 residues. V lost 3 bases to trimming and J lost 5 bases, with 17 bases between them. CDR1 is SGDLS, CDR2 YYNGEE, per germline. The CDR3 loop reads CASSETDGAWETQYF. The CDR3 DNA sequence: TGTGCCAGCAGCGAAACGGATGGGGCGTGGGAGACCCAGTACTTC. Based on the CDR3 plus reference TRBV9 and TRBJ2-5, the full variable domain is DSGVTQTPKHLITATGQRVTLRCSPRSGDLSVYWYQQSLDQGLQFLIQYYNGEERAKGNILERFSAQQFPDLHSELNLSSLELGDSALYFCASSETDGAWETQYFGPGTRLLVL.

The rearrangement joins TRBV5-1 to TRBJ2-1; possibly TRBD2 for D (6 bases). CDR3 length equals 15 residues. Germline V gene data show CDR1 as SGHRS and CDR2 as YFSETQ. With 3 bases removed from V and 0 bases from J, the gap between germline ends came to 10 bases. The DNA of the CDR3 is TGCGCCAGCAGCTCCGTGGGAGGCTCCTACAATGAGCAGTTCTTC. It is translated as CASSSVGGSYNEQFF.

This chain connects TRBV25-1 to TRBJ2-2; 8 bases are a match to TRBD1. Germline loops: CDR1 MGHDK, CDR2 SYGVNS. This CDR3 comprises 16 residues. Unmatched junction bases numbered 6, after V lost 1 base and J lost 5 bases. CDR3 DNA: TGTGCCAGCAGTGAATGGGGGACAGGAGGGACCGGGGAGCTGTTTTTT. Translation: CASSEWGTGGTGELFF.

The chain combines TRBV14 with TRBJ2-1, with TRBD2 matching over 9 bases. J lost 4 bases, V lost 4 bases, and 8 bases had no gene match. CDR1 is SGHDN and CDR2 is FVKESK in the germline V gene. This CDR3 has 16 residues. The CDR3 loop reads CASSPYSGGLYNEQFF. Written as DNA, the CDR3 is TGTGCCAGCAGCCCCTATAGCGGGGGCTTATACAATGAGCAGTTCTTC.

The genes are TRBV7-3 and TRBJ2-3; the match to TRBD1 covers 9 bases. Germline V gene lookup returns CDR1 SGHTA and CDR2 FQGTGA. The CDR3 length is 15 residues. Trimming took 5 bases from V and 4 from J; bases not matched to a gene: 7. CDR3 amino acids: CASSLQGAVADTQYF. In DNA, the CDR3 is TGTGCCAGCAGCCTACAGGGGGCGGTTGCAGATACGCAGTATTTT.

On this clone: The same CDR3 arises from other DNA sequences in this sample as well. The rearrangement uses TRBV5-1 and TRBJ2-1, with D perhaps TRBD2 (6 bases). Germline V gene lookup returns CDR1 SGHRS and CDR2 YFSETQ. This CDR3 is built from 14 residues. The V gene lost 5 bases and the J gene lost 8 bases, with 17 bases spanning the gap. The CDR3 loop is CASSTGGVGDEQFF. CDR3 coding DNA: TGCGCCAGCAGTACCGGAGGGGTAGGGGATGAGCAGTTCTTC.

Concerning this clone: The junction differs from germline at one of its ends, possibly a read error. V gene TRBV6-1 combines with J gene TRBJ2-7; D is perhaps TRBD2 (6 bases). In germline, CDR1 is MNHNS, CDR2 SASEGT. The CDR3 loop spans 11 amino acids. CDR3 amino acids: CASSERGSVDF. The CDR3, as DNA: TGTGCCAGCAGTGAACGGGGGAGCGTGGACTTC.

This chain joins TRBV6-5 and TRBJ1-3, with 10 bases identical to TRBD1. Germline CDR1 reads MNHEY; CDR2 reads SVGAGI. CDR3 length equals 15 residues. With 0 bases clipped from V and 11 bases from J, the junction kept 7 bases outside the gene matches. The CDR3 bases are TGTGCCAGCAGTTACTCGAAGGACAGGGGGGCATCCATATATTTT. It specifies CASSYSKDRGASIYF.

V gene TRBV6-2 or TRBV6-3 combines with J gene TRBJ2-1; 13 bases map to TRBD2. The V and J ends lost 4 bases and 6 bases, in that order; junction bases with no gene match: 6. Germline assignment: CDR1 MNHEY and CDR2 SVGEGT. The CDR3 is made up of 16 amino acids. The CDR3 coding sequence is TGTGCCAGCAGTTTCCGGACTAGCGGGAGATTCAATGAGCAGTTCTTC. This translates into CASSFRTSGRFNEQFF.

This chain links TRBV6-5 with TRBJ1-2; TRBD1 is a possible D gene (6 bases). Trimming took off 6 bases at V and 6 bases at J, with 14 bases between the two ends. This CDR3 contains 13 residues. CDR1 is MNHEY and CDR2 is SVGAGI in the germline V gene. CDR3 nucleotides: TGTGCCAGCAGGGACAACAGGGACCATGGCTACACCTTC. It translates to CASRDNRDHGYTF.

This clone was recorded a few times. The sample carries other DNA sequences with the same CDR3. The J gene is TRBJ2-3, the V gene TRBV9; D perhaps matches TRBD2 (6 bases). The CDR3 totals 15 residues. Germline V gives CDR1 SGDLS, CDR2 YYNGEE. The V end lost 0 bases, the J end lost 2 bases, and 10 bases lay between the germline ends. The CDR3 bases are TGTGCCAGCAGCGTAGTCGGGGAGGTCACAGATACGCAGTATTTT. Protein: CASSVVGEVTDTQYF.

The chain joins TRBV5-1 to TRBJ2-6; the match to TRBD1 covers 8 bases. Looked up from germline, CDR1 is SGHRS and CDR2 is YFSETQ. The CDR3 runs 18 residues. Trimming removed 1 base from V and 2 bases from J; junction bases left unmatched: 8. In nucleotides, the CDR3 is TGCGCCAGCAGCTTGACAGGGGGACCCCCTCCTGGGGCCAACGTCCTGACTTTC. Amino acids: CASSLTGGPPPGANVLTF.

The CDR3 nucleotides read TGTGCCAGTCTCTATTGGGGGCCAAGCTCTGGAAACACCATATATTTT. It specifies CASLYWGPSSGNTIYF. The chain combines TRBV19 with TRBJ1-3, with D possibly TRBD1 on 6 matching bases. The CDR3 extends over 16 amino acids. Germline V gene data show CDR1 as LNHDA and CDR2 as SQIVND (reference sequence). V gave up 8 bases and J gave up 0 bases, with 17 bases separating them.

V is TRBV11-2 and J is TRBJ2-2, with 10 bases lining up with TRBD2. The CDR3 consists of 15 residues. Trimming cost V 5 bases and J 6 bases; bases outside gene matches: 6. The germline CDR1 and CDR2 sequences are SGHAT and FQNNGV. The CDR3 DNA follows: TGTGCCAGCAGCGCCGGGACTAGCGTCTCCGGGGAGCTGTTTTTT. Translated, it gives CASSAGTSVSGELFF.

This sequence joins TRBV5-1 and TRBJ1-6, with D possibly matching TRBD1 (6 bases). The germline CDR1 and CDR2 sequences are SGHRS and YFSETQ. The CDR3 consists of 16 residues. Trimming left V 1 base short and J 6 bases short, with 14 bases between. CDR3 bases: TGCGCCAGCAGCTTGAAGGGGGGGGCAGGTAATTCACCCCTCCACTTT. Its translation: CASSLKGGAGNSPLHF.

This chain joins TRBV2 and TRBJ2-4; D is unclear. The CDR3 contains 15 residues. V was cut by 3 bases and J by 6 bases, with 15 bases left in between. Looked up from germline, CDR1 is SNHLY and CDR2 is FYNNEI. CDR3 sequence (DNA): TGTGCCAGCAGTGACAGACACCGAGAAACAAACATTCAGTACTTC. Encoded protein: CASSDRHRETNIQYF.